This T cell receptor beta chain was observed in a study of blood T cells in healthy people across ages. For the second PCR, which ran for 7 to 11 cycles, a sample-barcoded 5' primer and a J-beta primer mix were used. TCRdb re-called the 5' RACE reads through MiXCR, storing one row per CDR3 protein. The sample has about 2 million distinct CDR3 sequences, 49% seen once. V lost 3 bases to trimming and J lost 11 bases; unmatched junction nucleotides: 12. CDR1 and CDR2 (germline): DFQATT, SNEGSKA (reference sequence). The CDR3 runs to 13 residues. Sequenced sample: blood. The V gene is TRBV20-1, the J gene TRBJ2-5, with 7 bases that match TRBD2. The sequence was obtained from a woman aged 40 to 55 in good health. The CDR3 sequence is CSARTSSTYGQYF. The CDR3 DNA reads as TGCAGTGCTAGGACTAGCAGCACCTACGGGCAGTACTTC.